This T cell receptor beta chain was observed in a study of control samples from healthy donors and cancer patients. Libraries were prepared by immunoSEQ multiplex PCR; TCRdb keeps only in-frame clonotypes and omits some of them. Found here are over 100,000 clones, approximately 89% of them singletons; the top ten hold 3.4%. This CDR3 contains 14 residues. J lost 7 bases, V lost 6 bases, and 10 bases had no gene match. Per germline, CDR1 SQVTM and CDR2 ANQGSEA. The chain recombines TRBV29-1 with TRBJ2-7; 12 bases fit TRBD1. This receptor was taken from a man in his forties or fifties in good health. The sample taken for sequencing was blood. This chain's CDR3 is CSVRGQGALGEQYF. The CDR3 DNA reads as TGCAGCGTCCGGGGACAGGGGGCCTTGGGGGAGCAGTACTTC.